This TCR beta chain comes out of a study of blood T cell repertoires in COVID-19. Data came from immunoSEQ multiplex PCR; TCRdb stores just in-frame clones and leaves some out. The table lists under 500,000 clones, about 85% of them singletons. This TCR was recovered from a woman between 18 and 30 years old with acute COVID-19. Sequences were obtained from PBMCs or T cells enriched from blood (not recorded which).

The DNA for the CDR3 is TGCAGCGTGGAAACTAGGGAGGAGACCCAGTACTTC. Its translation: CSVETREETQYF. The V gene is TRBV29-1, the J gene TRBJ2-5; D possibly corresponds to TRBD2 (5 bases). The CDR3 is 12 residues long. Trimming removed 6 bases at V and 5 bases at J, with 13 bases between. The germline V gene has CDR1 SQVTM and CDR2 ANQGSEA.